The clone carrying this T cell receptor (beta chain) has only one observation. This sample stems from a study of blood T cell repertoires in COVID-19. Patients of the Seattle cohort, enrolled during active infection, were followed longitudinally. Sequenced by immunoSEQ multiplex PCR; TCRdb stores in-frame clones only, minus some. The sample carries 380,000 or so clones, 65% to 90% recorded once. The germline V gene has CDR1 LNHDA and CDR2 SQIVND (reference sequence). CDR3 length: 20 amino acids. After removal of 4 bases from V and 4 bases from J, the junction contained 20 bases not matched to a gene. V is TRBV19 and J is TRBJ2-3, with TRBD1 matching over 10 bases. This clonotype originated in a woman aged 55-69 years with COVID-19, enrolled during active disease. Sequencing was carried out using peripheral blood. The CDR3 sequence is CASSTAVTGGPSMGPDTQYF. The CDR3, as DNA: TGTGCCAGTAGTACAGCCGTGACAGGGGGCCCGAGTATGGGGCCAGATACGCAGTATTTT. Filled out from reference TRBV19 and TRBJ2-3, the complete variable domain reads DGGITQSPKYLFRKEGQNVTLSCEQNLNHDAMYWYRQDPGQGLRLIYYSQIVNDFQKGDIAEGYSVSREKKESFPLTVTSAQKNPTAFYLCASSTAVTGGPSMGPDTQYFGPGTRLTVL.